This T cell receptor (beta chain) was identified during a study of T cell responses to AZD1222 COVID-19 vaccine. Study-level results: Baseline serology detected seropositivity in only a handful of AZD1222 recipients. Donors were chiefly white British, with a greater number of females, and clonal diversity was perhaps underestimated.

Worth noting for this clone: Its antigen is undetermined.

TCRdb keeps only in-frame clones here, not all; method: immunoSEQ multiplex PCR. In the table there are over 150,000 clones, around 90% of which are singletons. Sequenced here: peripheral blood, sampled on day 0 of AZD1222 vaccination. This clonotype originated in an adult in good health.

The CDR3 loop is CASSLGRHPYGYTF. The CDR3, as DNA: TGTGCCAGCAGCTTAGGACGACACCCCTATGGCTACACCTTC. The rearrangement links TRBV11-2 to TRBJ1-2; the D is unclear. The germline V and J ends were trimmed by 1 base and 4 bases, with 10 bases remaining between them. The CDR3 is made up of 14 amino acids. CDR1 SGHAT and CDR2 FQNNGV come from the germline V gene.